The TCR beta chain under discussion was sequenced for a study of cytomegalovirus exposure and HLA in healthy donors. This clone was counted once. Its ends do not fully match the called genes, so a read error is possible. Looked up from germline, CDR1 is SEHNR and CDR2 is FQNEAQ (reference sequence). The CDR3 runs 15 residues. PCR employed 60 Vbeta and 13 Jbeta primers. TCRdb's table, derived via immunoSEQ multiplex PCR, lists solely in-frame clones and lacks some. The sample yields a few hundred thousand clones, around four fifths seen once. The chain carries TRBV7-9 and TRBJ1-4; 7 nucleotides agree with TRBD1. The sample taken for sequencing was PBMCs. The receptor was derived from a woman aged 35 to 49 in good health and CMV-seronegative. DNA of the CDR3: TGTTCCAGCAAACCAGGACAGGCAACTAATGAAAAACTGTTTTTT. Amino acids: CSSKPGQATNEKLFF.